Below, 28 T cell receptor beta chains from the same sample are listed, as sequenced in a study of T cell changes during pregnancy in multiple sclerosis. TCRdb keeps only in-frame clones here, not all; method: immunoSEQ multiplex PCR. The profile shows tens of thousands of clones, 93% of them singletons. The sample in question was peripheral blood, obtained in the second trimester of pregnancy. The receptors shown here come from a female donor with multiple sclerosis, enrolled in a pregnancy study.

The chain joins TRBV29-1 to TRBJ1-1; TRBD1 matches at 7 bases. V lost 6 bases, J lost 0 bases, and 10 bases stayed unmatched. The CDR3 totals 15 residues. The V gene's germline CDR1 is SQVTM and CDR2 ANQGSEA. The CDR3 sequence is CSVARGQEMNTEAFF. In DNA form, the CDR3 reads TGCAGCGTCGCCCGCGGACAGGAAATGAACACTGAAGCTTTCTTT.

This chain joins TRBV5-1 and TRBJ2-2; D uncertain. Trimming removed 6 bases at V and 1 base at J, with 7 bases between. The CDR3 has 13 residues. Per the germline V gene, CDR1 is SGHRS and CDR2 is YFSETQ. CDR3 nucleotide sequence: TGCGCCAGCACCCCCTTGAACACCGGGGAGCTGTTTTTT. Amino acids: CASTPLNTGELFF.

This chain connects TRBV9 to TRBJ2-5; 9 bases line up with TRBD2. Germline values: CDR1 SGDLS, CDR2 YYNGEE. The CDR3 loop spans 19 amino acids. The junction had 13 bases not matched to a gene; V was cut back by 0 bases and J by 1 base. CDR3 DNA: TGTGCCAGCAGCGTAGTGGGGGTTGGGACTAGCTTGTCCCAAGAGACCCAGTACTTC. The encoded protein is CASSVVGVGTSLSQETQYF.

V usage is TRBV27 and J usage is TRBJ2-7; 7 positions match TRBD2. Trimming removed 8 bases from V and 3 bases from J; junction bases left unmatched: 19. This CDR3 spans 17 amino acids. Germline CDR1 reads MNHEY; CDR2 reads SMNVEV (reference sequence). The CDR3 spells CASCPGGTANGYYEQYF. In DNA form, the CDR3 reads TGTGCCAGCTGCCCGGGGGGTACGGCTAACGGATACTACGAGCAGTACTTC.

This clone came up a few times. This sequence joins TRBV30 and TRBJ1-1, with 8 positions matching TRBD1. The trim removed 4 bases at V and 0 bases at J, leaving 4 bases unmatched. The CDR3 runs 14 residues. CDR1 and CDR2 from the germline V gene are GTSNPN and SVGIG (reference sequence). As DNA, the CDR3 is TGTGCCTGGAACGGGGGACAGGTGAACACTGAAGCTTTCTTT. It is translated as CAWNGGQVNTEAFF.

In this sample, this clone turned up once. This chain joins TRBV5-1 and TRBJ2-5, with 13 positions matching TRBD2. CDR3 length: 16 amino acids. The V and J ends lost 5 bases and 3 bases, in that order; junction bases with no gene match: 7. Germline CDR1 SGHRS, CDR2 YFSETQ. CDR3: CASSPGLAGEEETQYF. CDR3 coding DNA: TGCGCCAGCAGTCCCGGACTAGCGGGGGAGGAAGAGACCCAGTACTTC.

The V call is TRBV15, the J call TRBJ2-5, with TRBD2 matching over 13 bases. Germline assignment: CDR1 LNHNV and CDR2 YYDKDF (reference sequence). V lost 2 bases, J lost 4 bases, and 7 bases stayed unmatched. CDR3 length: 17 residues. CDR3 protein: CATSRPTSGGAAETQYF. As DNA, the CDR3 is TGTGCCACCAGCAGACCCACTAGCGGGGGGGCAGCAGAGACCCAGTACTTC.

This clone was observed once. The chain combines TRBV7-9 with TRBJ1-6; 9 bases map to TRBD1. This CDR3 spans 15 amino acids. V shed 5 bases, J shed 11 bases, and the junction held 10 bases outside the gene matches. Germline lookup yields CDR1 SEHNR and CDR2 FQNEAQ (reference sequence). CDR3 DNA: TGTGCCAGCAGCGCGACAGGGGGTTTCACTCCACCCCTCCACTTT. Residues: CASSATGGFTPPLHF.

The CDR3 here is CASSLWGANYGYTF. The CDR3 nucleotides are TGTGCCAGCAGCCTATGGGGGGCTAACTATGGCTACACCTTC. The chain carries TRBV14 and TRBJ1-2, with D maybe TRBD1 (5 bases). V dropped 4 bases and J dropped 0 bases, with 9 bases sitting between them. Germline assignment: CDR1 SGHDN and CDR2 FVKESK. This CDR3 contains 14 residues.

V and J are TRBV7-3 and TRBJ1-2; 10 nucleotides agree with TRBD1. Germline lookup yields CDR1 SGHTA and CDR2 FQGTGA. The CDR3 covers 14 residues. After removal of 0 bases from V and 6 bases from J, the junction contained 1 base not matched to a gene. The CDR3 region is CASSLTGTGDGYTF. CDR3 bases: TGTGCCAGCAGCTTAACGGGGACAGGGGATGGCTACACCTTC.

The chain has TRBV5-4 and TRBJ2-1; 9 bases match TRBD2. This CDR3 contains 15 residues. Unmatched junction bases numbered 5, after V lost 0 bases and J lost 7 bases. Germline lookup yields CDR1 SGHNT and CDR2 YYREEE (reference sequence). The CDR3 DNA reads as TGTGCCAGCAGCTTGGGCGGGGGGGCCGGTAATGAGCAGTTCTTC. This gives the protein CASSLGGGAGNEQFF.

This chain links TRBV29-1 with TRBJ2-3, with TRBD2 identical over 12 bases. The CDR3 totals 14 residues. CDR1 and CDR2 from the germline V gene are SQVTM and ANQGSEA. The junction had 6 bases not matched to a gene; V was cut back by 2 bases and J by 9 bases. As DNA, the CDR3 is TGCAGCGTTGAATGGGCTAGCGGGGGGGGAACGCAGTATTTT. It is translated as CSVEWASGGGTQYF.

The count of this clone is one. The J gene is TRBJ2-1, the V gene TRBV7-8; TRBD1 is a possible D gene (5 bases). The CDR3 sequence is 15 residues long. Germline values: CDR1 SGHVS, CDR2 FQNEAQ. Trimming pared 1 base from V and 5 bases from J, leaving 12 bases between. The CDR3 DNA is TGTGCCAGCAGCTTAGGGGCAGGGTTTCACAATGAGCAGTTCTTC. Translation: CASSLGAGFHNEQFF.

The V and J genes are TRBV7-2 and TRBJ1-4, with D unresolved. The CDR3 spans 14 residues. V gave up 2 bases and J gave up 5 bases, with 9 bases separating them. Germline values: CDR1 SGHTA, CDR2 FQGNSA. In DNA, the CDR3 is TGTGCCAGCAGCTTAAACGGGAGAAATGAAAAACTGTTTTTT. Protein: CASSLNGRNEKLFF.

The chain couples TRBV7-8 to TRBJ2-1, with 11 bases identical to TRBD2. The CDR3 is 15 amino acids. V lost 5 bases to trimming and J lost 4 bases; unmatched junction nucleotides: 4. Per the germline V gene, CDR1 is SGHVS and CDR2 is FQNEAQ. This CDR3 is CASSDPSGGYNEQFF. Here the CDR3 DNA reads TGTGCCAGCAGCGACCCTAGCGGGGGGTACAATGAGCAGTTCTTC.

CDR3 coding DNA: TGTGCCAGCAGTCCCTTCGACAGGGGCAATCAGCCCCAGCATTTT. It translates to CASSPFDRGNQPQHF. V usage is TRBV6-1 and J usage is TRBJ1-5; 7 bases are a match to TRBD1. V shed 5 bases, J shed 2 bases, and the junction held 6 bases outside the gene matches. Germline lookup yields CDR1 MNHNS and CDR2 SASEGT. This CDR3 contains 15 residues.

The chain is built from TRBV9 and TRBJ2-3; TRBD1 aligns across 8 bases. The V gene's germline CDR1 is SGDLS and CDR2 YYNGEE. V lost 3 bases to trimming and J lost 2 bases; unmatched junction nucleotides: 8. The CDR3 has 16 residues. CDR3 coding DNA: TGTGCCAGCAGCGCCCCGACAGGGGTTGCCACAGATACGCAGTATTTT. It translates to CASSAPTGVATDTQYF.

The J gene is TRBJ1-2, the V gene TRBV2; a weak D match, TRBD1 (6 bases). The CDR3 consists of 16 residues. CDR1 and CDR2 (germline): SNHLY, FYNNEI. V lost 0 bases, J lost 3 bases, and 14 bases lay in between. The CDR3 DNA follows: TGTGCCAGCAGTGAAGCCGGCCGGGGGGCTTACTATGGCTACACCTTC. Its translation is CASSEAGRGAYYGYTF.

Here the CDR3 DNA reads TGCGCCAGCAGCCGCGAACGGGGAGGGGGGGAAAAACTGTTTTTT. Amino acids: CASSRERGGGEKLFF. The V call is TRBV4-1, the J call TRBJ1-4, with D possibly being TRBD1 (6 bases). V shed 4 bases and J shed 8 bases, with 17 bases lying between them. Germline assignment: CDR1 MGHRA and CDR2 YSYEKL. The CDR3 has 15 residues.

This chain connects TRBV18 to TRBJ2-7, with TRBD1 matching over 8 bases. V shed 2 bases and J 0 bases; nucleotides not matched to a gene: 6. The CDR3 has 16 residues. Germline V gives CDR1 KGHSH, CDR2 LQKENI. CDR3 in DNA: TGTGCCAGCTCACCATTTGGACAGGGCAGCTCCTACGAGCAGTACTTC. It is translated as CASSPFGQGSSYEQYF.

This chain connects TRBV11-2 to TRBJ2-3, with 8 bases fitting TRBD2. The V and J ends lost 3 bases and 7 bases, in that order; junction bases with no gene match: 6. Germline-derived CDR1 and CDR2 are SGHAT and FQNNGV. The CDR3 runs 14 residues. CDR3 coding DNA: TGTGCCAGCAGCTTGGGACTAGGCTTGAATACGCAGTATTTT. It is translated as CASSLGLGLNTQYF.

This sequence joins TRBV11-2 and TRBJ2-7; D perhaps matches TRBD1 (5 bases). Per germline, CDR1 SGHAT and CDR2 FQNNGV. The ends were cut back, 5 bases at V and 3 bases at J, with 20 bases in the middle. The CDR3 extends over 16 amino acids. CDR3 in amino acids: CASSRSLRGLGYEQYF. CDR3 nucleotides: TGTGCCAGCAGCCGGAGTTTAAGGGGTTTAGGCTACGAGCAGTACTTC.

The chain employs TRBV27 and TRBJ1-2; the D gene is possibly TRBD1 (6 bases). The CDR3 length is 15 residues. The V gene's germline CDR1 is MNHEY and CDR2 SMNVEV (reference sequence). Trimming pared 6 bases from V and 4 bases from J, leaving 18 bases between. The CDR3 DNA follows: TGTGCCAGCAGGCTCCGCGCGGACAGAACCTATGGCTACACCTTC. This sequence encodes CASRLRADRTYGYTF.

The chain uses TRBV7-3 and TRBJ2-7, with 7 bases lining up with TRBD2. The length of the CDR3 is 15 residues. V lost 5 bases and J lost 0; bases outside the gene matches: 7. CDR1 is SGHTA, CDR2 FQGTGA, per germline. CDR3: CASSPVAGASYEQYF. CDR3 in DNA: TGTGCCAGCAGCCCCGTCGCGGGAGCCTCCTACGAGCAGTACTTC.

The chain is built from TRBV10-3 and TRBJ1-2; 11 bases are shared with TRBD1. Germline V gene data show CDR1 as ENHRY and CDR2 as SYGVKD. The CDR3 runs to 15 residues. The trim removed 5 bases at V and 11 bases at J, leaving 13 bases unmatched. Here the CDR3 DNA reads TGTGCCATCAGTACCCCCGGACAGGGGGCGGTTCGGTACACCTTC. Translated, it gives CAISTPGQGAVRYTF.

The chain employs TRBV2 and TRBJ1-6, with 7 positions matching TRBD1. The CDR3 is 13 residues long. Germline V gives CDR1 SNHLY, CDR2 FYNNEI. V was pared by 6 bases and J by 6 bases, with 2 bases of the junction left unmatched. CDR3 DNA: TGTGCCAGCAGGGCAGGGGGTAATTCACCCCTCCACTTT. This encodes CASRAGGNSPLHF. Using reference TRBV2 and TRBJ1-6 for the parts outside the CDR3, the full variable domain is EPEVTQTPSHQVTQMGQEVILRCVPISNHLYFYWYRQILGQKVEFLVSFYNNEISEKSEIFDDQFSVERPDGSNFTLKIRSTKLEDSAMYFCASRAGGNSPLHFGNGTRLTVT.

The CDR3 bases are TGTGCCAGCTCACCCGGGGTACAAGAAAAACTGTTTTTT. It encodes CASSPGVQEKLFF. The chain recombines TRBV18 with TRBJ1-4, with D uncertain. The V gene's germline CDR1 is KGHSH and CDR2 LQKENI. Trimming stripped 3 bases from V and 8 bases from J, with 10 bases between. CDR3 size: 13 residues.

The CDR3 region is CASSSSSGGAADTQYF. The CDR3 DNA reads TGTGCCAGCAGCTCCTCTAGCGGGGGGGCCGCAGATACGCAGTATTTT. The V gene is TRBV7-6, the J gene TRBJ2-3, with TRBD2 matching 12 bases. V shed 4 bases and J 4 bases; nucleotides not matched to a gene: 6. The CDR3 runs 16 residues. Germline assignment: CDR1 SGHVS and CDR2 FNYEAQ. Using reference TRBV7-6 and TRBJ2-3 for the parts outside the CDR3, the full variable domain is GAGVSQSPRYKVTKRGQDVALRCDPISGHVSLYWYRQALGQGPEFLTYFNYEAQQDKSGLPNDRFSAERPEGSISTLTIQRTEQRDSAMYRCASSSSSGGAADTQYFGPGTRLTVL.